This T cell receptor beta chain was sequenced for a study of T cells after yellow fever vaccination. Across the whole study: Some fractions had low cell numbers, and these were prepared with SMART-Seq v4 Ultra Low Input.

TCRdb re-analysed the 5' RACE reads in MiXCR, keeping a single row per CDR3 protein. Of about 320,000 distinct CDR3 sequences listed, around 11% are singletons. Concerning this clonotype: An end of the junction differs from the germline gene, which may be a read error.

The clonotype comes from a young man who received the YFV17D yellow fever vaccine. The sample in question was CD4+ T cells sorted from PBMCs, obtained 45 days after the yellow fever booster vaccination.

CDR3 nucleotide sequence: TGTGCCAGCAGTTTGGGACAGGCCGGGGCTGACGCTTTCTTT. Protein: CASSLGQAGADAFF. J is TRBJ1-1 and V is TRBV12-3 or TRBV12-4; 8 bases fit TRBD1. This CDR3 spans 14 amino acids.